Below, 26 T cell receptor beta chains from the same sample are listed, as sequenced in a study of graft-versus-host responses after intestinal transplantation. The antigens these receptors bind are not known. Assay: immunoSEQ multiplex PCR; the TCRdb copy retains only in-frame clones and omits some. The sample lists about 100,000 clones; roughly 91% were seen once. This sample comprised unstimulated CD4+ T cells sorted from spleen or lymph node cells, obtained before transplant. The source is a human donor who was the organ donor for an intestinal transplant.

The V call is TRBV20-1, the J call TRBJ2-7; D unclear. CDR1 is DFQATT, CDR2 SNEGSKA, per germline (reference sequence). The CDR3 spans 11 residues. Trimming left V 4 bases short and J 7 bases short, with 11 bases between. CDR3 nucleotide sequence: TGCAGTGCTACCCCCTCTCGGGAGCAGTACTTC. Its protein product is CSATPSREQYF.

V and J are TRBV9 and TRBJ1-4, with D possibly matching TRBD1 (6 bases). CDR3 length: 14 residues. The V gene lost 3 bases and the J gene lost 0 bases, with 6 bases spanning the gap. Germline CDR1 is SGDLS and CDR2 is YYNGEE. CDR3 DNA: TGTGCCAGCAGCGGGACAGCAACTAATGAAAAACTGTTTTTT. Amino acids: CASSGTATNEKLFF.

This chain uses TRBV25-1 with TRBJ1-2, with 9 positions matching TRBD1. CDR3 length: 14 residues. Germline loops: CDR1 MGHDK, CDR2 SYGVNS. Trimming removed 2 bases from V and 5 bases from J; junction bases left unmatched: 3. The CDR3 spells CASSEPDRGYGYTF. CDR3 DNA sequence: TGTGCCAGCAGTGAACCTGACAGGGGGTATGGCTACACCTTC.

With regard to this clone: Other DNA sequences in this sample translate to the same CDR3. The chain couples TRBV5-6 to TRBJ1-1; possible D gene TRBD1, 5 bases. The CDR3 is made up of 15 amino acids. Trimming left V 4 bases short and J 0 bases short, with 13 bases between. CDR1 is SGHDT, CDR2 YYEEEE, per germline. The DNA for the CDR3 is TGTGCCAGCAGCCTGGCGGGCAGGGTGAACACTGAAGCTTTCTTT. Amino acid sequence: CASSLAGRVNTEAFF. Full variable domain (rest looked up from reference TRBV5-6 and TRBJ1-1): DAGVTQSPTHLIKTRGQQVTLRCSPKSGHDTVSWYQQALGQGPQFIFQYYEEEERQRGNFPDRFSGHQFPNYSSELNVNALLLGDSALYLCASSLAGRVNTEAFFGQGTRLTVV.

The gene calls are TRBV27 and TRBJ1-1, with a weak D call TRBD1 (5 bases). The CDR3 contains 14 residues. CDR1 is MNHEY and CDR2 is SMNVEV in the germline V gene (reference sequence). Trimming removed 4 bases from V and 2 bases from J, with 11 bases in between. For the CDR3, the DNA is TGTGCCAGCAGTTATAAGGGGCGCAACACTGAAGCTTTCTTT. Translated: CASSYKGRNTEAFF.

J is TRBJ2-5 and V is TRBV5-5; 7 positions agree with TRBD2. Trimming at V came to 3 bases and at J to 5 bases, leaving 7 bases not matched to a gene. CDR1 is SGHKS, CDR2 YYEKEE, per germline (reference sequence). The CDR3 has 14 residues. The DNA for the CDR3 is TGTGCCAGCAGCTCCCAGCGGGGCTGGGAGACCCAGTACTTC. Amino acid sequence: CASSSQRGWETQYF.

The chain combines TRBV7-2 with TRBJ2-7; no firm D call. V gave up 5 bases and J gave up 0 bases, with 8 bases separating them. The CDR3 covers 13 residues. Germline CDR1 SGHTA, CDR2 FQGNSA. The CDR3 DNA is TGTGCCAGCAGCCAGGATCCCTCCTACGAGCAGTACTTC. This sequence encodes CASSQDPSYEQYF.

CDR3 sequence: CASRDRIYGYTF. DNA for the CDR3: TGTGCCAGCAGGGACAGGATCTATGGCTACACCTTC. The chain couples TRBV6-5 to TRBJ1-2, with 7 bases lining up with TRBD1. CDR3 size: 12 residues. CDR1 is MNHEY, CDR2 SVGAGI, per germline. With 6 bases clipped from V and 4 bases from J, the junction kept 2 bases outside the gene matches.

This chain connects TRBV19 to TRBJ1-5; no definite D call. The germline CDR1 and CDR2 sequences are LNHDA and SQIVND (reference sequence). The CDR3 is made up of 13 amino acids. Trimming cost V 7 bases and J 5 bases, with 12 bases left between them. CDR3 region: CASTAESYQPQHF. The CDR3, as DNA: TGTGCCAGTACGGCGGAGAGTTATCAGCCCCAGCATTTT.

CDR3 loop: CASSSRLAGGNTDTQYF. CDR3 nucleotide sequence: TGTGCCAGCAGCTCCCGACTAGCGGGGGGCAACACAGATACGCAGTATTTT. The chain joins TRBV5-4 to TRBJ2-3; TRBD2 matches at 13 bases. This CDR3 is 17 amino acids long. V was clipped by 3 bases and J by 2 bases; unmatched bases: 6. The germline V gene has CDR1 SGHNT and CDR2 YYREEE (reference sequence).

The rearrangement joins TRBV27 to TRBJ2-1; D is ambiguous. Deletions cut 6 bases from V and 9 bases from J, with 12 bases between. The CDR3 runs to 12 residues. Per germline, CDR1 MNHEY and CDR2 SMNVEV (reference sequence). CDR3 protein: CASRMAVGEQFF. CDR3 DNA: TGTGCCAGCAGAATGGCCGTTGGTGAGCAGTTCTTC.

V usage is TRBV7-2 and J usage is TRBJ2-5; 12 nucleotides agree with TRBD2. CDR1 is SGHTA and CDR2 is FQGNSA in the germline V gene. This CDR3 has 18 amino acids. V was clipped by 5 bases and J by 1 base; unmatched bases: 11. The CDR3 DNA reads TGTGCCAGCAGCCGGCAGGCTAGCGGGGGGGAAAGCCAAGAGACCCAGTACTTC. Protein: CASSRQASGGESQETQYF.

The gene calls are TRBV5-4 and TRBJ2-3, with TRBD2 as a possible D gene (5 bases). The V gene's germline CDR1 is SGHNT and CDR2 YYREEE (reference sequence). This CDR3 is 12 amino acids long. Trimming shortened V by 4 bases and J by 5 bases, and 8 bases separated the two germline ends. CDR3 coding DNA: TGTGCCAGCAGCCCCCGGGGAGATACGCAGTATTTT. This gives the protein CASSPRGDTQYF.

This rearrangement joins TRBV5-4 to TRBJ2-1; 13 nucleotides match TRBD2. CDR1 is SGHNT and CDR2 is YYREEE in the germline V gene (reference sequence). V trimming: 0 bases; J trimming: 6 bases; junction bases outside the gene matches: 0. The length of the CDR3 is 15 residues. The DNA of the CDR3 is TGTGCCAGCAGCTTGGGACTAGCGGGGGGCAATGAGCAGTTCTTC. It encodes CASSLGLAGGNEQFF.

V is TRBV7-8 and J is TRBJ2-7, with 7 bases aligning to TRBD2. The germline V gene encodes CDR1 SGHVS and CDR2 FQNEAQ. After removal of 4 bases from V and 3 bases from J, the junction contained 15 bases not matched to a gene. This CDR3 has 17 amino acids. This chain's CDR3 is CASSSRGGPATNYEQYF. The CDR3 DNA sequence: TGTGCCAGCAGCTCGAGGGGAGGGCCAGCGACAAACTACGAGCAGTACTTC.

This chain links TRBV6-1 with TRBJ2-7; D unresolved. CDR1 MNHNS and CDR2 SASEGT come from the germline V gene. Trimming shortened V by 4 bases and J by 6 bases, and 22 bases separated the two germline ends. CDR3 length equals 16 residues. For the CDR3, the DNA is TGTGCCAGCAGTGTCGGCAGACCAACTGCTGGGCTCGAGCAGTACTTC. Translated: CASSVGRPTAGLEQYF.

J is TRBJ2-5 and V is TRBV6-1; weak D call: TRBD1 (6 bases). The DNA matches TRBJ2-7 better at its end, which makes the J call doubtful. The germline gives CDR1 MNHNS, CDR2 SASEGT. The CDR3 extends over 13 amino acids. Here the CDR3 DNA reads TGTGCCAGCAGTCGGACAGAAGCCTACGAGCAGTACTTC. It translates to CASSRTEAYEQYF.

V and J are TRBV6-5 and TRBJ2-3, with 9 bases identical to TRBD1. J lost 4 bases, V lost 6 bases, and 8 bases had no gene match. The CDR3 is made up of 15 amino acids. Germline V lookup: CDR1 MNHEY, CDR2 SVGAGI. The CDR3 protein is CASRVTGGGADTQYF. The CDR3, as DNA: TGTGCCAGCAGGGTGACAGGGGGTGGCGCAGATACGCAGTATTTT.

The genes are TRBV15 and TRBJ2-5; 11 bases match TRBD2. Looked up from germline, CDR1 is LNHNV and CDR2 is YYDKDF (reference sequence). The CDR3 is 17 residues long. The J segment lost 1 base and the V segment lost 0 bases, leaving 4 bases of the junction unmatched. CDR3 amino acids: CATSREILAGVQETQYF. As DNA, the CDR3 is TGTGCCACCAGCAGAGAAATACTAGCGGGGGTCCAAGAGACCCAGTACTTC.

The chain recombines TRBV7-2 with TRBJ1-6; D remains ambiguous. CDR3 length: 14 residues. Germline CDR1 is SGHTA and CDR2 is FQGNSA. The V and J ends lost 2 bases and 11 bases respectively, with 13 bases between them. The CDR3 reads CASSLSAVRTPLHF. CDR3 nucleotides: TGTGCCAGCAGCTTATCGGCGGTGCGTACACCCCTCCACTTT.

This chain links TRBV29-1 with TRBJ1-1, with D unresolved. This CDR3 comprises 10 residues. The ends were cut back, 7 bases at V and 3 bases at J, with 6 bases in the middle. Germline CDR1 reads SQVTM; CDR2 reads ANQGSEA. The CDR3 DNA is TGCAGCGCCGGGGACACTGAAGCTTTCTTT. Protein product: CSAGDTEAFF.

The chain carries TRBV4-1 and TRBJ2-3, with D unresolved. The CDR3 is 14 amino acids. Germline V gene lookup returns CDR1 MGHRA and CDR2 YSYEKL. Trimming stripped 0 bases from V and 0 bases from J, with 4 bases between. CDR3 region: CASSQDSSTDTQYF. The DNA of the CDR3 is TGCGCCAGCAGCCAAGATAGTAGCACAGATACGCAGTATTTT.

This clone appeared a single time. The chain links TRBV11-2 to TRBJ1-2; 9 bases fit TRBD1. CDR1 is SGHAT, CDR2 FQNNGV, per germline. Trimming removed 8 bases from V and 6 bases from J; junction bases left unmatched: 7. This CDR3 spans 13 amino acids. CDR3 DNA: TGTGCCAGCGCCCGGGACAGGGCGAATGGCTACACCTTC. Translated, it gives CASARDRANGYTF.

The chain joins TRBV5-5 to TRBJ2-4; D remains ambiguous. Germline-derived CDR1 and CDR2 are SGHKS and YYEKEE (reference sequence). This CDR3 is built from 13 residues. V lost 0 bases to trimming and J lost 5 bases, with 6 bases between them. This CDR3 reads CASSLVAENIQYF. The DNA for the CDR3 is TGTGCCAGCAGCTTGGTGGCCGAAAACATTCAGTACTTC. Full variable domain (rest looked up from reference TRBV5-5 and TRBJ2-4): DAGVTQSPTHLIKTRGQQVTLRCSPISGHKSVSWYQQVLGQGPQFIFQYYEKEERGRGNFPDRFSARQFPNYSSELNVNALLLGDSALYLCASSLVAENIQYFGAGTRLSVL.

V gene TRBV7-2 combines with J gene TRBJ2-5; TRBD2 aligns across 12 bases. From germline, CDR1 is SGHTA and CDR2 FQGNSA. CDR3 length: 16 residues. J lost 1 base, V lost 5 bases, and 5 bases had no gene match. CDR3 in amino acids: CASSTMTSGGQETQYF. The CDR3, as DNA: TGTGCCAGCAGCACTATGACTAGCGGGGGCCAAGAGACCCAGTACTTC.

The CDR3 region has the DNA TGTGCCAGCAGGGTACAGGGATGGGGCACTGAAGCTTTCTTT. This encodes CASRVQGWGTEAFF. V and J are TRBV6-5 and TRBJ1-1; TRBD1 is a possible D gene (6 bases). The CDR3 covers 14 residues. Trimming pared 6 bases from V and 4 bases from J, leaving 15 bases between. Germline CDR1 and CDR2: MNHEY and SVGAGI.